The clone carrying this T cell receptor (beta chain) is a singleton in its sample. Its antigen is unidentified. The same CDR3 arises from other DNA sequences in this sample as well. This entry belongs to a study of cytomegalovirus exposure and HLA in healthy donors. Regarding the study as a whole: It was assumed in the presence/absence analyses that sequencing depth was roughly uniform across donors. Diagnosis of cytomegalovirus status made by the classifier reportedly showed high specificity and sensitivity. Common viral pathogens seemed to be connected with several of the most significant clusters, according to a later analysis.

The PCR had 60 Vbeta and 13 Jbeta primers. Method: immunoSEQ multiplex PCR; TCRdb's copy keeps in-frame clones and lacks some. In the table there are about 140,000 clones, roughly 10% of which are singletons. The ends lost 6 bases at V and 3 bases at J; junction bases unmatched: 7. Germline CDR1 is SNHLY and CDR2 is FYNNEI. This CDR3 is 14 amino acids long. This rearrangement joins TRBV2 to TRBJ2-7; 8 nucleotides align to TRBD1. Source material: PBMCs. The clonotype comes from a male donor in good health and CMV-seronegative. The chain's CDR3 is CASRVGGQGYEQYF. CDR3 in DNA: TGTGCCAGCAGAGTGGGAGGACAGGGCTACGAGCAGTACTTC. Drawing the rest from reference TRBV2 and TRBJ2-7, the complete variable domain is EPEVTQTPSHQVTQMGQEVILRCVPISNHLYFYWYRQILGQKVEFLVSFYNNEISEKSEIFDDQFSVERPDGSNFTLKIRSTKLEDSAMYFCASRVGGQGYEQYFGPGTRLTVT.